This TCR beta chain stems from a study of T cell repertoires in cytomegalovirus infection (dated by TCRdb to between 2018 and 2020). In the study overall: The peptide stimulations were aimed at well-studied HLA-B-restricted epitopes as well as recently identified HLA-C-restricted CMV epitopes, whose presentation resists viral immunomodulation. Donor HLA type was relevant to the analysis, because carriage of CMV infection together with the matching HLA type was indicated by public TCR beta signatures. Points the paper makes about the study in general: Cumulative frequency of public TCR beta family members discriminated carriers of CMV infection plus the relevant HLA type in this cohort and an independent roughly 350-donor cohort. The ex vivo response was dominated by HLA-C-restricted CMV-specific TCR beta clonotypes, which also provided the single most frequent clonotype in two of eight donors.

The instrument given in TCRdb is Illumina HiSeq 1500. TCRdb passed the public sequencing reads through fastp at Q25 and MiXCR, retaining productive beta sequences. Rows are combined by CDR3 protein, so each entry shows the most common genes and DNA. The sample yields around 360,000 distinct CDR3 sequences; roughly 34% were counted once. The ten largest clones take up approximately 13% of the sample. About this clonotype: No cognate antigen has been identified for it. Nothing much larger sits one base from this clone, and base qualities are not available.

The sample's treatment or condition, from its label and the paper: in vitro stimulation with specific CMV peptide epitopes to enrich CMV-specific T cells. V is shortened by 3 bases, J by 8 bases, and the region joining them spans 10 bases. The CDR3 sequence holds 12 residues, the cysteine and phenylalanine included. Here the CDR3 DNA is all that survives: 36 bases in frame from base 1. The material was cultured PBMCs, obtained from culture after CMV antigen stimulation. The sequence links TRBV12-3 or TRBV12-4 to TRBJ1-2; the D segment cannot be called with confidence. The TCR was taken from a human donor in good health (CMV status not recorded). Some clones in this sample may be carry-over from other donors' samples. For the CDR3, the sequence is CASSFGGWGYTF. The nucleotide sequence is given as TGTGCCAGCAGTTTCGGCGGTTGGGGCTACACCTTC.